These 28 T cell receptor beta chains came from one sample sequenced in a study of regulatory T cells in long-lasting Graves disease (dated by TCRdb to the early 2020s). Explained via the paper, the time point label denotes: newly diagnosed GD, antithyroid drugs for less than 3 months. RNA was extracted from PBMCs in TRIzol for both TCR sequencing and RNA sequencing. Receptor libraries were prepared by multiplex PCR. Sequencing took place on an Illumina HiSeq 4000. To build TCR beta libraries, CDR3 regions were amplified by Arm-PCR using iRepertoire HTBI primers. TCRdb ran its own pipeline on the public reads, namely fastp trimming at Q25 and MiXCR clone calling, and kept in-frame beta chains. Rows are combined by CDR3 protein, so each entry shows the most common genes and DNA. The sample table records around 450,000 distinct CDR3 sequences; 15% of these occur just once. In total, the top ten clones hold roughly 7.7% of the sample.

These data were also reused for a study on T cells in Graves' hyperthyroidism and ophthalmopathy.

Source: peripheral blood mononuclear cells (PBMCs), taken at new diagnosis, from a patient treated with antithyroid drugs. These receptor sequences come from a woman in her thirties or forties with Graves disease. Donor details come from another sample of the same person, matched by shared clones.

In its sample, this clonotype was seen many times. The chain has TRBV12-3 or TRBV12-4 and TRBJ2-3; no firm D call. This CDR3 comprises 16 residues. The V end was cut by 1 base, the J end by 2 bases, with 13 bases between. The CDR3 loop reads CASSLDFLRATDTQYF. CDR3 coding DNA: TGTGCCAGCAGTTTAGATTTCCTTCGGGCCACAGATACGCAGTATTTT.

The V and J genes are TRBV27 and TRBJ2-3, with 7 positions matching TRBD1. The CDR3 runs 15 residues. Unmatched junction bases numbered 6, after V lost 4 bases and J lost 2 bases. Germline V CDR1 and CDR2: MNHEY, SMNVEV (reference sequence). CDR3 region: CASSSGQLYTDTQYF. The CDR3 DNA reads TGTGCCAGCAGTTCGGGACAGCTCTACACAGATACGCAGTATTTT.

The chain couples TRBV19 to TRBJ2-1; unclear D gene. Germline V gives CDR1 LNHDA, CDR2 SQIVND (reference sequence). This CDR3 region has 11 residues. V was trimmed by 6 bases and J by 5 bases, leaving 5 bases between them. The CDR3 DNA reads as TGTGCCAGTAGAGAAGACAATGAGCAGTTCTTC. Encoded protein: CASREDNEQFF. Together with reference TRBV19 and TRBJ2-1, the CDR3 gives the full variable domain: DGGITQSPKYLFRKEGQNVTLSCEQNLNHDAMYWYRQDPGQGLRLIYYSQIVNDFQKGDIAEGYSVSREKKESFPLTVTSAQKNPTAFYLCASREDNEQFFGPGTRLTVL.

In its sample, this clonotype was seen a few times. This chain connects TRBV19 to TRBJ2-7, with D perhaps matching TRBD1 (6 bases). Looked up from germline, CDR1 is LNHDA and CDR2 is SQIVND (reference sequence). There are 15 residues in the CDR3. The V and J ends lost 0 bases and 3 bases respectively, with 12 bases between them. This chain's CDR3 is CASSIDPQGNYEQYF. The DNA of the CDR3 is TGTGCCAGTAGTATAGATCCCCAGGGGAACTACGAGCAGTACTTC.

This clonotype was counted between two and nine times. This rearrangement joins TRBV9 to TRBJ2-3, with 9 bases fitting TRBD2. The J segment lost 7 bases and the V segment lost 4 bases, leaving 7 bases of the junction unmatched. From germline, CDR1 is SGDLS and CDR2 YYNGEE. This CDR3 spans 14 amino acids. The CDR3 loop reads CASSRESGRNTQYF. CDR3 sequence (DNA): TGTGCCAGCAGCAGGGAGAGCGGGAGGAATACGCAGTATTTT.

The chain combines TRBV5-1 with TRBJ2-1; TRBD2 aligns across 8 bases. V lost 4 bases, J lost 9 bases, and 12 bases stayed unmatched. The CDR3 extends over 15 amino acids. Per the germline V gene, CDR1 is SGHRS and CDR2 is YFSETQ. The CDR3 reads CASSLSGTAGGEQFF. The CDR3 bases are TGCGCCAGCAGCCTAAGCGGGACGGCGGGGGGTGAGCAGTTCTTC.

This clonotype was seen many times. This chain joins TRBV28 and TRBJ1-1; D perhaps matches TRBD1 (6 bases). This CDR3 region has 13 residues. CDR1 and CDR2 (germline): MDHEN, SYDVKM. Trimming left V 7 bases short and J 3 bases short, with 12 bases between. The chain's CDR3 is CASKQTGYTEAFF. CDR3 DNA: TGTGCCAGCAAGCAAACAGGGTACACTGAAGCTTTCTTT. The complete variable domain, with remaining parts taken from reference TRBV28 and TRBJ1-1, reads DVKVTQSSRYLVKRTGEKVFLECVQDMDHENMFWYRQDPGLGLRLIYFSYDVKMKEKGDIPEGYSVSREKKERFSLILESASTNQTSMYLCASKQTGYTEAFFGQGTRLTVV.

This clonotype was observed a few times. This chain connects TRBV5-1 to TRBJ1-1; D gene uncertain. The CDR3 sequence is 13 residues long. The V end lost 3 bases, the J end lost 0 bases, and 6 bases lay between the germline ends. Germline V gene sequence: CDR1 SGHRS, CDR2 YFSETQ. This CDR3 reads CASSSNVNTEAFF. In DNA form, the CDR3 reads TGCGCCAGCAGCTCCAATGTGAACACTGAAGCTTTCTTT.

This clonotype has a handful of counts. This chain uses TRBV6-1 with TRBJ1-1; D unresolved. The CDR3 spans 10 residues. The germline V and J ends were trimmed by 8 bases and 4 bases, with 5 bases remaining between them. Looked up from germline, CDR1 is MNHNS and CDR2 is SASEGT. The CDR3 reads CASARTEAFF. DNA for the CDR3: TGTGCCAGCGCCCGCACTGAAGCTTTCTTT.

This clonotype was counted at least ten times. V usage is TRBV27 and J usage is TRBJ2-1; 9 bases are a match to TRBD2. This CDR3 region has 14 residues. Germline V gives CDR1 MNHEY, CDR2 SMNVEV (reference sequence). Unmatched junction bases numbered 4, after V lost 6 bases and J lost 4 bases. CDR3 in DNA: TGTGCCAGCAGCCTTAGCGGGGGATACAATGAGCAGTTCTTC. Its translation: CASSLSGGYNEQFF.

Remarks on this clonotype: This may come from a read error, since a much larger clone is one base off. The CDR3 here is CSARDPTRFCEQYF. The CDR3 bases are TGCAGTGCTCGGGACCCCACTAGATTCTGCGAGCAGTACTTC. This chain connects TRBV20-1 to TRBJ2-7; possibly TRBD1 or TRBD2 for D (5 bases each). The CDR3 length is 14 residues. In germline, CDR1 is DFQATT, CDR2 SNEGSKA (reference sequence). The germline V and J ends were trimmed by 5 bases and 6 bases, with 20 bases remaining between them.

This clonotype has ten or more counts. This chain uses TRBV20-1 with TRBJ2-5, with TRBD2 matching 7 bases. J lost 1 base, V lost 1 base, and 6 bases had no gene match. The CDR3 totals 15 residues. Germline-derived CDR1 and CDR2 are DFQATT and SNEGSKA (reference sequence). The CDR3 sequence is CSARVEREAQETQYF. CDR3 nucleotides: TGCAGTGCTAGAGTAGAACGGGAGGCCCAAGAGACCCAGTACTTC.

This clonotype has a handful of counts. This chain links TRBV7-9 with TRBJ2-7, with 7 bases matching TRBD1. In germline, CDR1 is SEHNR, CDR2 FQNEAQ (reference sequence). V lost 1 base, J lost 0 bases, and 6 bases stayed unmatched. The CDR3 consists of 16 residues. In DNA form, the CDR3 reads TGTGCCAGCAGCTTAGTTGGCAGGGGGACCTCCTACGAGCAGTACTTC. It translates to CASSLVGRGTSYEQYF.

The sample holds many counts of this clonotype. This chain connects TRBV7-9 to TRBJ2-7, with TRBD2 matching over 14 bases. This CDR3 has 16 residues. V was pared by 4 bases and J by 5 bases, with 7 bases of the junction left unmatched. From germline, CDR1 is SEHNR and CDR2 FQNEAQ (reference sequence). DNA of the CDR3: TGTGCCAGCAGCTCCGGACTAGCGGGAGGAGTGGACGAGCAGTACTTC. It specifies CASSSGLAGGVDEQYF.

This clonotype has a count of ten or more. CDR3 sequence: CASSPQRALYF. CDR3 nucleotides: TGTGCCAGCAGCCCCCAAAGGGCCCTCTACTTC. The rearrangement joins TRBV7-8 to TRBJ2-7; no definite D call. The CDR3 has 11 residues. V was cut by 5 bases and J by 13 bases, with 15 bases left in between. The germline V gene has CDR1 SGHVS and CDR2 FQNEAQ.

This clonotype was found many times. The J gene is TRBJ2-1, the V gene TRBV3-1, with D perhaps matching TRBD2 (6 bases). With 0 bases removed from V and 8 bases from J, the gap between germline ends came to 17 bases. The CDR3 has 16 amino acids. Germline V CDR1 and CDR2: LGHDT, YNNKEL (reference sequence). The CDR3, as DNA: TGTGCCAGCAGCCAAGATCCGGCAGCGGGTGGCCATGAGCAGTTCTTC. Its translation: CASSQDPAAGGHEQFF.

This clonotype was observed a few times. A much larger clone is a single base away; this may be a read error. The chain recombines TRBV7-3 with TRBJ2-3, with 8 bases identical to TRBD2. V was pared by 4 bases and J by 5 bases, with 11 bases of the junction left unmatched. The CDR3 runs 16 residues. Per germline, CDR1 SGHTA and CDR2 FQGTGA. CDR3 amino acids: CASSSRTSRSRDTQYF. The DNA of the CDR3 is TGTGCCAGCAGCTCAAGGACTAGCAGGAGTCGAGATACGCAGTATTTT.

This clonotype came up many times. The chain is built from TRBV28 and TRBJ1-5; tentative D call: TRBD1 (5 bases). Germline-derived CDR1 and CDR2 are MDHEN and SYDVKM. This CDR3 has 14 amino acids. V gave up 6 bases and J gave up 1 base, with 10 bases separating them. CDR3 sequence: CASSVGRSNQPQHF. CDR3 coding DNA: TGTGCCAGCAGCGTGGGACGCAGCAATCAGCCCCAGCATTTT.

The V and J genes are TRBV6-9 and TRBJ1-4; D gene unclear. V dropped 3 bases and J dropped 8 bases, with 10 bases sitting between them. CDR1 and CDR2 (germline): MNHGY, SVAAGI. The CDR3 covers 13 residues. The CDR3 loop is CASSYTVGEKLFF. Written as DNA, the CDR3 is TGTGCCAGCAGTTACACTGTCGGGGAAAAACTGTTTTTT.

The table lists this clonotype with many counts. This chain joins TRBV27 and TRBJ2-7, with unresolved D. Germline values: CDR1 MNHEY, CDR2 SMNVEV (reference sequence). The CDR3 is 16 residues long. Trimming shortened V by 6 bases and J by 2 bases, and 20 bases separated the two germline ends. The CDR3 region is CASSSTLRDETYEQYF. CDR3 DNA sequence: TGTGCCAGCAGCTCGACCCTGAGAGACGAGACCTACGAGCAGTACTTC.

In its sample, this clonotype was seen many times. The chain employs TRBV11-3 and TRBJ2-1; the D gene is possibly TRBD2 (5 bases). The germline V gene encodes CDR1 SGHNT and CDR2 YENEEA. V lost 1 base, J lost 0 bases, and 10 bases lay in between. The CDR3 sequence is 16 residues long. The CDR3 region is CASSLASSSSYNEQFF. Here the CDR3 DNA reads TGTGCCAGCAGCTTAGCTAGCTCCAGCTCCTACAATGAGCAGTTCTTC.

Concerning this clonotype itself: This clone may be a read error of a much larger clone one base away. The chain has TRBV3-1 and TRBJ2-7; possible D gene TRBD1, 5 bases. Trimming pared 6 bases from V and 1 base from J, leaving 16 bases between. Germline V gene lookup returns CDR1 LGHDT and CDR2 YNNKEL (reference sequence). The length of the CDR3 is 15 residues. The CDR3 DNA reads TGTGCCAGCAGTCCCCGCAGGGATAGATCCTACGAGCAGTACTTC. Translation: CASSPRRDRSYEQYF.

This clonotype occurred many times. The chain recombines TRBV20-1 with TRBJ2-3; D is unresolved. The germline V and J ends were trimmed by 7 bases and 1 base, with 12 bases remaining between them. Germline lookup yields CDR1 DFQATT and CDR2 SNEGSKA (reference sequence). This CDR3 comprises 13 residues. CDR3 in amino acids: CSGGLAGTDTQYF. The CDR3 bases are TGCAGTGGTGGGCTGGCTGGCACAGATACGCAGTATTTT.

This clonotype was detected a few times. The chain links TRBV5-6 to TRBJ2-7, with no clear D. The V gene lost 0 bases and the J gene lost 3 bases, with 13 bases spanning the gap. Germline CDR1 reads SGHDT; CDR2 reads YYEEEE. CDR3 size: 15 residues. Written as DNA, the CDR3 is TGTGCCAGCAGCTTGGCTCTTAACGGCCGCTACGAGCAGTACTTC. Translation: CASSLALNGRYEQYF.

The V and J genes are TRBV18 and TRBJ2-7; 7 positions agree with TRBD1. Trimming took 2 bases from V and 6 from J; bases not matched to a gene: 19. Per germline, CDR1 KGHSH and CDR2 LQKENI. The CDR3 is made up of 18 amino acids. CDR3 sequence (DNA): TGTGCCAGCTCACCAAAGACAGGTCCTAACAGGGGTTTATCCGAGCAGTACTTC. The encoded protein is CASSPKTGPNRGLSEQYF.

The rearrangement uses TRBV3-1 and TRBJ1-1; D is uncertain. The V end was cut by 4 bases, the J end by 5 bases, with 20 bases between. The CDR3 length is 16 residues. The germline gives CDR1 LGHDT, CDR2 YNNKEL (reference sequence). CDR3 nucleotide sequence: TGTGCCAGCAGCCCCCTCCCCGGACGTTTGGGGACTGAAGCTTTCTTT. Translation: CASSPLPGRLGTEAFF.

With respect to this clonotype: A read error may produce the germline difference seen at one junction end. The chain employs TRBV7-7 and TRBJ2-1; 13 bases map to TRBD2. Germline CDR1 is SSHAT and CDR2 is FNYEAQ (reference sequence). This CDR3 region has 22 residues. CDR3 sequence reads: CASSFFPTLGTSGTASYNEQFF. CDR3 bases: TGTGCTAGCAGCTTCTTCCCCACCCTCGGGACTAGCGGGACCGCCTCCTACAATGAGCAGTTCTTC.

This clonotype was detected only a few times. DNA for the CDR3: TGTGCCAGCACCACTAGCGGTGCCGTCTACAATGAGCAGTTCTTC. Its translation is CASTTSGAVYNEQFF. The J gene is TRBJ2-1, the V gene TRBV13; 8 nucleotides agree with TRBD2. Trimming took 7 bases from V and 3 from J; bases not matched to a gene: 8. CDR1 and CDR2 (germline): PRHDT, FYEKMQ (reference sequence). The CDR3 sequence is 15 residues long.